The clone carrying this T cell receptor beta chain was found many times. The sample is drawn from a study of CD8 T cells in ankylosing spondylitis. It was by quantitative 5'-RACE with molecular barcodes that TCR beta libraries were made. TCRdb ran MiXCR on the 5' RACE reads and lists one entry per CDR3 protein. The table shows around 150,000 distinct CDR3 sequences, with roughly 6.6% occurring only once. This CDR3 is built from 16 residues. Germline assignment: CDR1 SGHVS and CDR2 FQNEAQ. V was clipped by 5 bases and J by 7 bases, with 21 bases between them. This TCR was recovered from a female donor with ankylosing spondylitis or in good health (not recorded which). The sequenced material came from blood, either unsorted or a sorted T cell fraction (not recorded which). The J gene is TRBJ2-1, the V gene TRBV7-8; TRBD1 might be the D (6 bases). The CDR3 loop reads CASSAHRARKNNEQFF. CDR3 sequence (DNA): TGTGCCAGCAGCGCACACAGGGCGCGGAAAAATAATGAGCAGTTCTTC.